The 15 T cell receptor beta chains presented below share a single source sample, sequenced in a study of shared clonotypes between healthy human individuals. TCRdb's copy holds only in-frame clones and misses some; the assay was immunoSEQ multiplex PCR. The sample includes about 1.1 million clones, approximately 75% seen only once; the top ten take 0.89%. The sample consisted of memory CD4+ T cells from PBMCs. As to subset: CD45RA-negative fraction. The receptors originated from a man aged 18 to 30 in good health. Some clones in this sample may be carry-over from other donors' samples.

The rearrangement links TRBV5-1 to TRBJ2-2; D might be TRBD2 (5 bases). V was clipped by 4 bases and J by 2 bases, with 12 bases between them. Germline values: CDR1 SGHRS, CDR2 YFSETQ. The CDR3 is made up of 15 amino acids. The chain's CDR3 is CASSREGINTGELFF. CDR3 sequence (DNA): TGCGCCAGCAGCCGGGAAGGCATAAACACCGGGGAGCTGTTTTTT.

This rearrangement joins TRBV9 to TRBJ1-1; 9 nucleotides align to TRBD1. The CDR3 extends over 15 amino acids. Trimming cost V 2 bases and J 6 bases; bases outside gene matches: 8. CDR1 SGDLS and CDR2 YYNGEE come from the germline V gene. The DNA of the CDR3 is TGTGCCAGCAGCGTGGCCGGGACAGGGCTCTCTGAAGCTTTCTTT. Translated, it gives CASSVAGTGLSEAFF.

This clone was counted once. V is TRBV7-2 and J is TRBJ1-1, with D maybe TRBD1 (6 bases). Germline loops: CDR1 SGHTA, CDR2 FQGNSA. The CDR3 runs to 16 residues. Trimming removed 5 bases from V and 0 bases from J, with 16 bases in between. The CDR3: CASSAPFKGVNTEAFF. CDR3 nucleotide sequence: TGTGCCAGCAGCGCCCCATTCAAGGGGGTGAACACTGAAGCTTTCTTT.

The chain links TRBV29-1 to TRBJ2-3; D may correspond to TRBD1 or TRBD2 (5 bases each). The germline V gene encodes CDR1 SQVTM and CDR2 ANQGSEA. V shed 7 bases and J shed 0 bases, with 17 bases lying between them. The CDR3 extends over 15 amino acids. CDR3 coding DNA: TGCAGCGCCGCCGGGGCTAGTAGTAGCACAGATACGCAGTATTTT. It translates to CSAAGASSSTDTQYF.

This sequence joins TRBV28 and TRBJ2-1; 11 bases align to TRBD2. Germline CDR1 is MDHEN and CDR2 is SYDVKM. The CDR3 sequence is 16 residues long. Trimming cost V 4 bases and J 1 base; bases outside gene matches: 3. The CDR3 nucleotides read TGTGCCAGCAGTTCACTAGCGGGAGTATCCTACAATGAGCAGTTCTTC. Amino acid sequence: CASSSLAGVSYNEQFF. Filled out from reference TRBV28 and TRBJ2-1, the complete variable domain reads DVKVTQSSRYLVKRTGEKVFLECVQDMDHENMFWYRQDPGLGLRLIYFSYDVKMKEKGDIPEGYSVSREKKERFSLILESASTNQTSMYLCASSSLAGVSYNEQFFGPGTRLTVL.

The rearrangement joins TRBV7-8 to TRBJ2-7; D perhaps matches TRBD2 (6 bases). The CDR3 consists of 15 residues. Deletions cut 5 bases from V and 3 bases from J, with 17 bases between. Germline CDR1 is SGHVS and CDR2 is FQNEAQ. The CDR3 protein is CASSLTRDSFYEQYF. In DNA, the CDR3 is TGTGCCAGCAGCCTAACCCGGGACTCCTTCTACGAGCAGTACTTC. Complete variable domain (other parts from reference TRBV7-8 and TRBJ2-7): GAGVSQSPRYKVAKRGQDVALRCDPISGHVSLFWYQQALGQGPEFLTYFQNEAQLDKSGLPSDRFFAERPEGSVSTLKIQRTQQEDSAVYLCASSLTRDSFYEQYFGPGTRLTVT.

The CDR3 reads CASSLGGLDGSAFYEQYF. The CDR3 DNA sequence: TGTGCCAGCAGCTTGGGGGGACTAGATGGTAGTGCCTTCTACGAGCAGTACTTC. The genes are TRBV5-8 and TRBJ2-7; 8 nucleotides align to TRBD2. In germline, CDR1 is SGHTS, CDR2 YDEGEE. There are 18 residues in the CDR3. Losses at the gene ends were 0 bases for V and 3 bases for J; bases not matched to a gene: 14.

The V call is TRBV9, the J call TRBJ1-1, with 7 bases aligning to TRBD1. CDR1 and CDR2 from the germline V gene are SGDLS and YYNGEE. V trimming: 3 bases; J trimming: 4 bases; junction bases outside the gene matches: 3. CDR3 length: 13 amino acids. In DNA form, the CDR3 reads TGTGCCAGCAGCGCCCGGACAGGCACTGAAGCTTTCTTT. This codes for CASSARTGTEAFF.

The gene calls are TRBV4-1 and TRBJ2-5; D gene unclear. Between the trimmed V and J ends, which lost 1 base and 1 base, there was a span of 16 bases. Germline V lookup: CDR1 MGHRA, CDR2 YSYEKL. The CDR3 runs to 17 residues. The CDR3 coding sequence is TGCGCCAGCAGCCAAGGCTTACTCACGAGCCGCCAAGAGACCCAGTACTTC. It specifies CASSQGLLTSRQETQYF.

V gene TRBV7-7 combines with J gene TRBJ2-2; D is possibly TRBD2 (6 bases). V lost 5 bases and J lost 2, with 9 bases in between. Germline CDR1 and CDR2: SSHAT and FNYEAQ (reference sequence). This CDR3 contains 14 residues. The CDR3 DNA reads as TGTGCCAGCAGCCCGGGAGTAAACACCGGGGAGCTGTTTTTT. Translated: CASSPGVNTGELFF.

This clone showed up just a few times. The J gene is TRBJ2-2, the V gene TRBV4-3; D not resolved. Trimming took 4 bases from V and 5 from J, leaving 5 bases between them. The CDR3 covers 12 residues. Germline values: CDR1 LGHNA, CDR2 YSLEER. The CDR3 here is CASSRPTGELFF. The CDR3 nucleotides are TGCGCCAGCAGCCGACCAACCGGGGAGCTGTTTTTT.

The V call is TRBV28, the J call TRBJ1-2, with a weak D call TRBD1 (6 bases). Trimming took 5 bases from V and 1 from J, leaving 17 bases between them. Germline-derived CDR1 and CDR2 are MDHEN and SYDVKM. The CDR3 covers 16 residues. In nucleotides, the CDR3 is TGTGCCAGCAGTCCCCGTGTGGGGGCAGGTAACTATGGCTACACCTTC. Translated, it gives CASSPRVGAGNYGYTF.

The rearrangement links TRBV6-5 to TRBJ2-5, with 8 bases identical to TRBD2. The CDR3 sequence is 16 residues long. Per germline, CDR1 MNHEY and CDR2 SVGAGI. Trimming cost V 0 bases and J 5 bases; bases outside gene matches: 8. The CDR3 DNA sequence: TGTGCCAGCAGTTACTCGACACTAGCGGTCCGGGAGACCCAGTACTTC. Amino acids: CASSYSTLAVRETQYF.

This clone was counted between two and nine times. The J gene is TRBJ2-7, the V gene TRBV28; weak D call: TRBD2 (6 bases). CDR3 size: 15 residues. V lost 3 bases and J 4 bases, leaving 16 bases between the germline ends. CDR1 is MDHEN, CDR2 SYDVKM, per germline. CDR3 nucleotides: TGTGCCAGCAGTTTGGGGGGAGGTGGGCGTTACGAGCAGTACTTC. Protein sequence: CASSLGGGGRYEQYF.

In the case of this clone: This specimen includes other DNA sequences encoding the same CDR3. The chain joins TRBV4-2 to TRBJ2-1; D remains ambiguous. Germline assignment: CDR1 LGHNA and CDR2 YNFKEQ. The germline V and J ends were trimmed by 2 bases and 7 bases, with 6 bases remaining between them. The CDR3 consists of 12 residues. The CDR3 spells CASSQTRNEQFF. Written as DNA, the CDR3 is TGTGCCAGCAGCCAAACTCGGAATGAGCAGTTCTTC.